The 10 T cell receptor beta chains listed next were all sequenced from one sample in a study of regulatory T cells in long-lasting Graves disease. Time point defined: newly diagnosed GD, antithyroid drugs for less than 3 months. From PBMCs, RNA was extracted and then used to make the TCR library. Relying on iRepertoire HTBI primers and Arm-PCR of CDR3 regions, the team built TCR beta libraries. From the multiplex PCR reads, TCRdb called clonotypes with MiXCR, one entry per CDR3 protein. The repertoire holds about 460,000 distinct CDR3 sequences, about 14% seen once, with around a sixth in the top ten. This same sample was also taken into another study, of T cells in Graves' hyperthyroidism and ophthalmopathy.

The sequenced sample was peripheral blood mononuclear cells (PBMCs), obtained at new diagnosis, from a patient treated with antithyroid drugs. These receptors all come from a woman in her 50s with Graves disease.

The sample holds a few counts of this clonotype. The chain has TRBV27 and TRBJ2-5; 7 nucleotides align to TRBD1. Germline CDR1 reads MNHEY; CDR2 reads SMNVEV (reference sequence). CDR3 length: 18 residues. The junction had 16 bases not matched to a gene; V was cut back by 1 base and J by 5 bases. In DNA form, the CDR3 reads TGTGCCAGCAGTTTATTCTCGACAGGGCCAAACGCCTGGGAGACCCAGTACTTC. It encodes CASSLFSTGPNAWETQYF.

This clonotype came up many times. The chain couples TRBV30 to TRBJ2-7, with unresolved D. The CDR3 covers 12 residues. Trimming pared 3 bases from V and 3 bases from J, leaving 9 bases between. Germline CDR1 is GTSNPN and CDR2 is SVGIG (reference sequence). The DNA of the CDR3 is TGTGCCTGGAGGACTGATCGCTACGAGCAGTACTTC. This encodes CAWRTDRYEQYF.

This clonotype occurred many times. The chain is built from TRBV5-1 and TRBJ2-1; maybe TRBD1 (6 bases). V shed 2 bases and J shed 3 bases, with 12 bases lying between them. The V gene's germline CDR1 is SGHRS and CDR2 YFSETQ. CDR3 length: 15 residues. The CDR3 region has the DNA TGCGCCAGCAGCTTACCAAAGGGGGTCTACAATGAGCAGTTCTTC. Protein: CASSLPKGVYNEQFF.

The table lists this clonotype with a count of one. This is likely an artifact of a read error, given a far larger clone one base away. The J gene is TRBJ2-7, the V gene TRBV6-1; 8 bases line up with TRBD2. This CDR3 has 15 residues. Germline assignment: CDR1 MNHNS and CDR2 SASEGT. Written as DNA, the CDR3 is TGTGCCAGCACCACGACGCCGGGGGGGCCTCACGAGCGGTACTTC. Translation: CASTTTPGGPHERYF.

The chain links TRBV6-5 to TRBJ2-1; unclear D gene. V shed 0 bases and J shed 3 bases, with 15 bases lying between them. Germline loops: CDR1 MNHEY, CDR2 SVGAGI. This CDR3 contains 17 residues. The CDR3, as DNA: TGTGCCAGCAGTTACTCGATCCACACCAGAAGCTACAATGAGCAGTTCTTC. It specifies CASSYSIHTRSYNEQFF.

At least ten counts were recorded for this clonotype. The chain is built from TRBV2 and TRBJ1-1, with unresolved D. V lost 1 base and J 4 bases, leaving 10 bases between the germline ends. CDR1 and CDR2 (germline): SNHLY, FYNNEI. CDR3 length: 14 residues. This CDR3 reads CASSEGWERTEAFF. The CDR3 DNA is TGTGCCAGCAGTGAAGGGTGGGAACGCACTGAAGCTTTCTTT. Filled out from reference TRBV2 and TRBJ1-1, the complete variable domain reads EPEVTQTPSHQVTQMGQEVILRCVPISNHLYFYWYRQILGQKVEFLVSFYNNEISEKSEIFDDQFSVERPDGSNFTLKIRSTKLEDSAMYFCASSEGWERTEAFFGQGTRLTVV.

In this sample, this clonotype turned up many times. The rearrangement uses TRBV6-1 and TRBJ2-3, with 12 bases aligning to TRBD2. Germline CDR1 and CDR2: MNHNS and SASEGT. CDR3 length: 19 amino acids. V lost 6 bases to trimming and J lost 1 base; unmatched junction nucleotides: 14. In DNA, the CDR3 is TGTGCCAGCAGCCTTGGACTAGCGGGATATGGGATTGGCACAGATACGCAGTATTTT. Its translation is CASSLGLAGYGIGTDTQYF.

Many counts were recorded for this clonotype. Here the CDR3 reads CASSEKGQGRYGYTF. The CDR3 bases are TGTGCCAGCAGCGAAAAGGGACAGGGGCGGTATGGCTACACCTTC. The V and J genes are TRBV5-6 and TRBJ1-2; TRBD1 agrees at 10 bases. V was clipped by 4 bases and J by 5 bases; unmatched bases: 8. Germline CDR1 reads SGHDT; CDR2 reads YYEEEE. This CDR3 comprises 15 residues.

This rearrangement joins TRBV9 to TRBJ2-1; a possible D gene is TRBD2 (6 bases). Germline-derived CDR1 and CDR2 are SGDLS and YYNGEE. V was trimmed by 6 bases and J by 3 bases, leaving 13 bases between them. CDR3 length: 14 amino acids. This chain's CDR3 is CASMGGGDYNEQFF. CDR3 sequence (DNA): TGTGCCAGCATGGGAGGCGGAGACTACAATGAGCAGTTCTTC.

This clonotype showed up many times. The chain couples TRBV6-5 to TRBJ2-7, with D possibly TRBD1 on 6 matching bases. CDR1 is MNHEY, CDR2 SVGAGI, per germline. V was pared by 3 bases and J by 0 bases, with 9 bases between. CDR3 length: 14 amino acids. The CDR3 region is CASSYQDSSYEQYF. The DNA of the CDR3 is TGTGCCAGCAGTTATCAGGACAGCTCCTACGAGCAGTACTTC.